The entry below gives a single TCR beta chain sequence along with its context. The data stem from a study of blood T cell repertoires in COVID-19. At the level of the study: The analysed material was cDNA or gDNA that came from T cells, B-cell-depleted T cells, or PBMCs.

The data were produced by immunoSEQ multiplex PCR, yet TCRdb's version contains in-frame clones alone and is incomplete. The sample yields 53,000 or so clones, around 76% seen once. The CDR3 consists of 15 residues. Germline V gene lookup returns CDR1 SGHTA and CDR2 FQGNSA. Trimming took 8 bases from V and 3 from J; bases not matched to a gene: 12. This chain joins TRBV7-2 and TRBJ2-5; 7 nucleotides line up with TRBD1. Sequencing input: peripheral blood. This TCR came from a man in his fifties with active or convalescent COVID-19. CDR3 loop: CASRAFGTGEETQYF. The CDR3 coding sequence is TGTGCCAGCCGCGCCTTTGGAACAGGGGAAGAGACCCAGTACTTC. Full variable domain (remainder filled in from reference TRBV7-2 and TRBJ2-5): GAGVSQSPSNKVTEKGKDVELRCDPISGHTALYWYRQSLGQGLEFLIYFQGNSAPDKSGLPSDRFSAERTGGSVSTLTIQRTQQEDSAVYLCASRAFGTGEETQYFGPGTRLLVL.